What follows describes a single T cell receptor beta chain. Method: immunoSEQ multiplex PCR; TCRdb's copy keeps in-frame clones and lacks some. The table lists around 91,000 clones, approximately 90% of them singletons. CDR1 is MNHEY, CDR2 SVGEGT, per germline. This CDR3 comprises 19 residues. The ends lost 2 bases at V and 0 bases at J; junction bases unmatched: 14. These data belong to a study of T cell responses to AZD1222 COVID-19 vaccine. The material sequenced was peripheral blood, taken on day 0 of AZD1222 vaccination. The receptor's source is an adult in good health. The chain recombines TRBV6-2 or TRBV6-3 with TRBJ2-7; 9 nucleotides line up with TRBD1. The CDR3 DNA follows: TGTGCCAGCAGTTACGGTCCCCTCCTCAGGGACAGGGACTCCTACGAGCAGTACTTC. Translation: CASSYGPLLRDRDSYEQYF.